This T cell receptor beta chain was sequenced for a study of T-cell memory formation after mild COVID-19. TCRdb re-called the 5' RACE reads through MiXCR, storing one row per CDR3 protein. The sample lists fewer than 350,000 distinct CDR3 sequences, about 20% seen once, with around 23% in the top ten. CDR1 and CDR2 from the germline V gene are KGHSH and LQKENI. This CDR3 spans 16 amino acids. V was clipped by 1 base and J by 0 bases; unmatched bases: 2. The TCR was taken from a man between 18 and 29 years old who had mild COVID-19 (a few samples of this study predate the infection). Cell type and time point are not known. Sequencing was done on a sample of PBMCs or a T cell subset sorted from them (not recorded which). The J gene is TRBJ1-4, the V gene TRBV18, with TRBD1 matching over 7 bases. Here the CDR3 reads CASSPLTGATNEKLFF. DNA for the CDR3: TGTGCCAGCTCACCACTAACAGGGGCAACTAATGAAAAACTGTTTTTT.